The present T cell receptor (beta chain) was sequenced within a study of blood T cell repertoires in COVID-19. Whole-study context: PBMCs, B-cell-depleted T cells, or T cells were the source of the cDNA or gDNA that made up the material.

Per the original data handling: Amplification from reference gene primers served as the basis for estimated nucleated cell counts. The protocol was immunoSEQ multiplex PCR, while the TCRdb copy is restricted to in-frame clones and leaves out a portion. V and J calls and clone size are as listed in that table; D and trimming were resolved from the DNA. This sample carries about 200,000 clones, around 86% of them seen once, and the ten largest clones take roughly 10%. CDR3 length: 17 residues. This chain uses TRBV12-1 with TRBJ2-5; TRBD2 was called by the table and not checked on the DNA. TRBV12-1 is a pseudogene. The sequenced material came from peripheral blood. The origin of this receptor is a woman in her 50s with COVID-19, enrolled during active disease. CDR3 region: CASSPSYPKGSGETQYF. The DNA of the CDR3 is TGTGCCAGCAGCCCGTCCTATCCGAAGGGCTCGGGGGAGACCCAGTACTTC.